This TCR beta chain was recorded in a study of identical twins. Study results and limitations: Researchers caution that invariant MAIT and iNKT cells could partly confound zero-insertion analyses.

This clonotype was seen a few times. Antigen: not known. Each CDR3 protein is one row after TCRdb ran MiXCR on the 5' RACE reads. The data hold 350,000 or so distinct CDR3 sequences, with 9% to 15% observed a single time. After removal of 2 bases from V and 4 bases from J, the junction contained 10 bases not matched to a gene. There are 18 residues in the CDR3. Germline assignment: CDR1 MGHRA and CDR2 YSYEKL. The same data also went into a second study, on yellow fever vaccine responses in identical twins.

Sequenced sample: CD8+ T cells sorted from blood. The clonotype was recovered from a woman between 18 and 29 years old in good health. The chain has TRBV4-1 and TRBJ2-1, with 11 nucleotides matching TRBD2. The CDR3, as DNA: TGCGCCAGCAGCCAAAAAGCCACAGGGACTAGCGGATACAATGAGCAGTTCTTC. Amino acids: CASSQKATGTSGYNEQFF.